These T cell receptor beta chains were read from a single sample in a study of cytomegalovirus exposure and HLA in healthy donors. Generated by immunoSEQ multiplex PCR, the TCRdb table keeps only in-frame clones and is missing some. The table includes over 90,000 clones, roughly 76% detected once. Source material: PBMCs. The receptors come from a woman aged 60-75 years in good health and CMV-seropositive. Each CDR3 is given with its conserved first and last residue. The listing skips clone size in some rows; elsewhere it reads once, few, many or a size class.

v_call: TRBV10-2; clone_size: NA; cdr3_aa: CASSGTDRYEQYF
v_call: TRBV7-3; clone_size: NA; cdr3_aa: CASSLSRDLKETQYF
v_call: TRBV2; clone_size: NA; cdr3_aa: CAGKVGTSGNNEQFF
v_call: TRBV7-9; clone_size: NA; cdr3_aa: CASSFTNGGTGDGELFF
v_call: TRBV28; clone_size: NA; cdr3_aa: CASSLLPGLSTGELFF
v_call: TRBV10-2; clone_size: NA; cdr3_aa: CASSPGGRGVYEQYF
v_call: TRBV4-1; clone_size: NA; cdr3_aa: CASSQAPGVPHYEQYF
v_call: TRBV2; clone_size: NA; cdr3_aa: CASSDRGHPDTQYF
v_call: TRBV30; clone_size: once; cdr3_aa: CAWSRQGQYEQYF
v_call: TRBV25-1; clone_size: once; cdr3_aa: CASSEGGRGSYEQYF
v_call: TRBV5-1; clone_size: NA; cdr3_aa: CASSTGAVINTEAFF
v_call: TRBV6-6; clone_size: NA; cdr3_aa: CASRLPGTYEQYF
v_call: TRBV28; clone_size: once; cdr3_aa: CASSLMGGERNQPQHF
v_call: TRBV27; clone_size: NA; cdr3_aa: CASKTVGGGKYEKLFF
v_call: TRBV30; clone_size: NA; cdr3_aa: CAWSPLSTTDGYTF
v_call: TRBV19; clone_size: NA; cdr3_aa: CASSINRNTEAFF
v_call: TRBV28; clone_size: NA; cdr3_aa: CASSPPTGLFETQYF
v_call: TRBV2; clone_size: NA; cdr3_aa: CASSLQREISYEQFF
v_call: TRBV30; clone_size: few; cdr3_aa: CAWHYRAHGYTF
v_call: TRBV25-1; clone_size: NA; cdr3_aa: CASTGTGVSEQYF
v_call: TRBV11-2; clone_size: NA; cdr3_aa: CASSLLLGTGELFF
v_call: TRBV27; clone_size: NA; cdr3_aa: CASGDSAGANVLTF
v_call: TRBV19; clone_size: NA; cdr3_aa: CASSLGAPLNEQFF
v_call: TRBV9; clone_size: few; cdr3_aa: CASGPASGNTIYF
v_call: TRBV27; clone_size: NA; cdr3_aa: CASSHQGAQETQYF
v_call: TRBV7-2; clone_size: NA; cdr3_aa: CASSADASAETQYF
v_call: TRBV20-1; clone_size: NA; cdr3_aa: CSPGQVHEQYF
v_call: TRBV16; clone_size: NA; cdr3_aa: CASSQSSYGYTF
v_call: TRBV6-1; clone_size: NA; cdr3_aa: CASSASGSKNEQFF
v_call: TRBV27; clone_size: NA; cdr3_aa: CASRGGGGNEQFF
v_call: TRBV2; clone_size: NA; cdr3_aa: CASSFLQGTKNIQYF
v_call: TRBV5-6; clone_size: NA; cdr3_aa: CASSLEQGNYGYTF
v_call: TRBV5-1; clone_size: NA; cdr3_aa: CASSLSGSNYGYTF
v_call: TRBV6-6; clone_size: NA; cdr3_aa: CASSSTGGNQPQHF
v_call: TRBV6-6; clone_size: NA; cdr3_aa: CATRDPRGDTEAFF
v_call: TRBV2; clone_size: NA; cdr3_aa: CASSRDRASTDTQYF
v_call: TRBV27; clone_size: NA; cdr3_aa: CASSLLAGGGVGNEQFF
v_call: TRBV5-1; clone_size: once; cdr3_aa: CASSLTPGNPDTQYF
v_call: TRBV28; clone_size: NA; cdr3_aa: CASMGGTGEKLFF
v_call: TRBV6-6; clone_size: NA; cdr3_aa: CASIPGQGNTIYF
v_call: TRBV6-5; clone_size: NA; cdr3_aa: CASSSRTGAQHF
v_call: TRBV7-2; clone_size: NA; cdr3_aa: CASSLVAGFTDTQYF
v_call: TRBV7-2; clone_size: NA; cdr3_aa: CASSLPPTGRQPQHF
v_call: TRBV18; clone_size: NA; cdr3_aa: CASSPDSPLGALYGYTF
v_call: TRBV2; clone_size: NA; cdr3_aa: CASSQTGGGYGYTF
v_call: TRBV14; clone_size: NA; cdr3_aa: CASSRERQETQYF
v_call: TRBV13; clone_size: NA; cdr3_aa: CASSFGTGGEQFF
v_call: TRBV19; clone_size: once; cdr3_aa: CASSLQVAKNIQYF
v_call: TRBV29-1; clone_size: NA; cdr3_aa: CSVAAGTAYTGELFF
v_call: TRBV30; clone_size: few; cdr3_aa: CAWSVHSGSYTQYF
v_call: TRBV2; clone_size: NA; cdr3_aa: CASRLGSGNTIYF
v_call: TRBV5-4; clone_size: few; cdr3_aa: CASSSGQRNEKLFF
v_call: TRBV6-5; clone_size: NA; cdr3_aa: CASRRDRNYGYTF